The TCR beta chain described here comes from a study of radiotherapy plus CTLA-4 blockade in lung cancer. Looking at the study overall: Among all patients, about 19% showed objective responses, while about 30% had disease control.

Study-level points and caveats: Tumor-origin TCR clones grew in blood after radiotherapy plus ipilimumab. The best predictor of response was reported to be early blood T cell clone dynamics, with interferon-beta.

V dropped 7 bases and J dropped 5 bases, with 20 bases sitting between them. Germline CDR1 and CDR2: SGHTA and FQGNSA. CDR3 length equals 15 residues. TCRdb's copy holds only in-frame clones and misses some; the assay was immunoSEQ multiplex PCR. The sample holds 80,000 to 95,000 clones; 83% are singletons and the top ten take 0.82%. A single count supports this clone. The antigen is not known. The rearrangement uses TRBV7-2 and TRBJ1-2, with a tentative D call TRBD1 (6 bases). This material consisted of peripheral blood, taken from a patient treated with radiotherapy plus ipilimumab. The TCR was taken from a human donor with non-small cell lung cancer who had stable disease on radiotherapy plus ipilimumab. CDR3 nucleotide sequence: TGTGCCAGCACCGATACAGCCGGGACAAGATATGGCTACACCTTC. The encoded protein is CASTDTAGTRYGYTF.